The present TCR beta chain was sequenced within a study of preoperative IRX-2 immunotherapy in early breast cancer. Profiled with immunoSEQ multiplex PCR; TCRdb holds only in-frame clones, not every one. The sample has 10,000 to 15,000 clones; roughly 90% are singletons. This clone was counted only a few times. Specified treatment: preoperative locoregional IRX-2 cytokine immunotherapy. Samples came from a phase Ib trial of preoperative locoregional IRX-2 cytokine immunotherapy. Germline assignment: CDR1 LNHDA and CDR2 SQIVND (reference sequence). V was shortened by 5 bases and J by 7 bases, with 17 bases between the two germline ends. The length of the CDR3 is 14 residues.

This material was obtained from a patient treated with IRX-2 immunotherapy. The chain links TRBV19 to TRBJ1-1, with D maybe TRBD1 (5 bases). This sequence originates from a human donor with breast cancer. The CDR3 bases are TGTGCCAGTAGTTCAGAAATGGGACGGATTGAAGCTTTCTTT. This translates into CASSSEMGRIEAFF.